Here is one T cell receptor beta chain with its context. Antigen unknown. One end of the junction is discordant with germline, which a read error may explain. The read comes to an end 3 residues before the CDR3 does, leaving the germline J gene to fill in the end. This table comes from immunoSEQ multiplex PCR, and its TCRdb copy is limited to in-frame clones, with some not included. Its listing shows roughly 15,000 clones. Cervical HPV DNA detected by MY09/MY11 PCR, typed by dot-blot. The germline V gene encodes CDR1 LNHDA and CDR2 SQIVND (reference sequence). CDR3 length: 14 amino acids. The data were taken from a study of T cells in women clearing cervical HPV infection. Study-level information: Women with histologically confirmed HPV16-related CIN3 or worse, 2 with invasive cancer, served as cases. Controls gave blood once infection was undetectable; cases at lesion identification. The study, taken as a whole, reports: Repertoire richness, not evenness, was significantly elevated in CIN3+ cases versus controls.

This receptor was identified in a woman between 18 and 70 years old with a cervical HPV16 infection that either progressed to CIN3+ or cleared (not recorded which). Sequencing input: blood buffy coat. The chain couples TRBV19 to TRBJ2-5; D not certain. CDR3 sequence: CARSPAEPQETQYF. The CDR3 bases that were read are TGTGCCCGTAGTCCCGCGGAACCCCAAGAGACC. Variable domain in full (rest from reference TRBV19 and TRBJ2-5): DGGITQSPKYLFRKEGQNVTLSCEQNLNHDAMYWYRQDPGQGLRLIYYSQIVNDFQKGDIAEGYSVSREKKESFPLTVTSAQKNPTAFYLCARSPAEPQETQYFGPGTRLLVL.